A selection of T cell receptor beta chains follows, all from one sample in a study of T cell repertoires in cytomegalovirus infection. TCRdb re-derived calls from the reads in MiXCR, one entry per CDR3 protein. Found here are around 260,000 distinct CDR3 sequences, 9.1% of them singletons; the top ten hold about 15%. The sequencing sample was made of PBMCs. The source is a human donor in good health (CMV status not recorded). Some clones in this sample may be carry-over from other donors' samples. CDR3s include the opening cysteine and the closing phenylalanine or tryptophan. Each record gives: V gene, D gene, J gene, clone size, CDR3 protein, CDR3 DNA. D genes are given only for firm matches. Clone size is given for some rows only: seen once, a few or many times, or a class if the clone is expanded.

v_call: TRBV7-9; d_call: NA; j_call: TRBJ2-5; clone_size: NA; cdr3_aa: CASSLALIRTQYF; cdr3_nt: TGTGCCAGCAGCTTAGCTCTTATAAGGACCCAGTACTTC
v_call: TRBV7-2; d_call: NA; j_call: TRBJ1-2; clone_size: many; cdr3_aa: CASRHRTFQNYGYTF; cdr3_nt: TGTGCCAGCAGGCATCGGACTTTCCAGAACTATGGCTACACCTTC
v_call: TRBV7-8; d_call: TRBD2; j_call: TRBJ2-2; clone_size: NA; cdr3_aa: CASSLVGGGGGAATGELFF; cdr3_nt: TGTGCCAGCAGCTTAGTAGGGGGGGGCGGGGGGGCCGCCACCGGGGAGCTGTTTTTT
v_call: TRBV20-1; d_call: NA; j_call: TRBJ2-3; clone_size: few; cdr3_aa: CSARDFSTDTQYF; cdr3_nt: TGCAGTGCTAGAGATTTTAGCACAGATACGCAGTATTTT
v_call: TRBV7-2; d_call: NA; j_call: TRBJ2-7; clone_size: many; cdr3_aa: CASSLEVHVMYEQYF; cdr3_nt: TGTGCCAGCAGCTTAGAAGTCCACGTCATGTACGAGCAGTACTTC
v_call: TRBV7-8; d_call: NA; j_call: TRBJ1-5; clone_size: few; cdr3_aa: CASSLGSFNSNQPQHF; cdr3_nt: TGTGCCAGCAGCTTGGGCAGTTTCAATAGCAATCAGCCCCAGCATTTT
v_call: TRBV20-1; d_call: TRBD2; j_call: TRBJ2-1; clone_size: many; cdr3_aa: CSASKAGLARNEQFF; cdr3_nt: TGCAGTGCTTCGAAAGCCGGACTAGCGCGTAATGAGCAGTTCTTC
v_call: TRBV7-3; d_call: TRBD2; j_call: TRBJ2-3; clone_size: NA; cdr3_aa: CASSLIFGTSADTQYF; cdr3_nt: TGTGCCAGCAGCTTAATTTTCGGGACTAGCGCCGATACGCAGTATTTT
v_call: TRBV11-2; d_call: TRBD1; j_call: TRBJ2-5; clone_size: NA; cdr3_aa: CASSSRTGRETQYF; cdr3_nt: TGTGCCAGCAGCTCGCGGACAGGGAGAGAGACCCAGTACTTC
v_call: TRBV5-8; d_call: NA; j_call: TRBJ2-7; clone_size: many; cdr3_aa: CASSLGPGNTEQYF; cdr3_nt: TGTGCCAGCAGCTTGGGGCCAGGGAATACCGAGCAGTACTTC
v_call: TRBV20-1; d_call: TRBD2; j_call: TRBJ2-7; clone_size: NA; cdr3_aa: CSARRLAGDGEQYF; cdr3_nt: TGCAGTGCTAGGAGACTAGCGGGAGATGGCGAGCAGTACTTC
v_call: TRBV10-3; d_call: NA; j_call: TRBJ1-4; clone_size: many; cdr3_aa: CAISESSRTATNEKLFF; cdr3_nt: TGTGCCATCAGTGAGTCGTCACGGACAGCAACTAATGAAAAACTGTTTTTT
v_call: TRBV4-1; d_call: NA; j_call: TRBJ1-2; clone_size: many; cdr3_aa: CASSQDQSGTGYGYTF; cdr3_nt: TGCGCCAGCAGCCAAGATCAGAGCGGGACCGGCTATGGCTACACCTTC
v_call: TRBV20-1; d_call: TRBD1; j_call: TRBJ2-7; clone_size: few; cdr3_aa: CSADRGSYEQYF; cdr3_nt: TGCAGTGCTGACAGGGGGTCCTACGAGCAGTACTTC
v_call: TRBV3-1; d_call: NA; j_call: TRBJ1-4; clone_size: many; cdr3_aa: CASSQDPGNEKLFF; cdr3_nt: TGTGCCAGCAGCCAAGATCCCGGGAATGAAAAACTGTTTTTT
v_call: TRBV7-2; d_call: TRBD2; j_call: TRBJ2-7; clone_size: many; cdr3_aa: CASSSGLAGVGEQYF; cdr3_nt: TGTGCCAGCAGCTCGGGACTAGCGGGAGTGGGCGAGCAGTACTTC
v_call: TRBV19; d_call: NA; j_call: TRBJ1-1; clone_size: many; cdr3_aa: CASSPDTLNTEAFF; cdr3_nt: TGTGCCAGTAGTCCGGACACCCTGAACACTGAAGCTTTCTTT
v_call: TRBV20-1; d_call: NA; j_call: TRBJ1-2; clone_size: few; cdr3_aa: CSARDREYGYTF; cdr3_nt: TGCAGTGCTAGAGACAGGGAGTATGGCTACACCTTC
v_call: TRBV28; d_call: NA; j_call: TRBJ2-7; clone_size: many; cdr3_aa: CASSTVGGYEQYF; cdr3_nt: TGTGCCAGCAGTACAGTAGGCGGCTACGAGCAGTACTTC
v_call: TRBV7-2; d_call: NA; j_call: TRBJ1-5; clone_size: many; cdr3_aa: CASSRGSGARVQPQHF; cdr3_nt: TGTGCCAGCAGCCGAGGCTCGGGGGCGCGGGTACAGCCCCAGCATTTT
v_call: TRBV12-3/TRBV12-4; d_call: NA; j_call: TRBJ1-4; clone_size: few; cdr3_aa: CASSGGFEENEKLFF; cdr3_nt: TGTGCCAGCAGTGGGGGTTTTGAGGAAAATGAAAAACTGTTTTTT
v_call: TRBV5-6; d_call: NA; j_call: TRBJ2-1; clone_size: many; cdr3_aa: CASSPGPVDEQFF; cdr3_nt: TGTGCCAGCAGCCCTGGGCCCGTCGATGAGCAGTTCTTC
v_call: TRBV29-1; d_call: TRBD1; j_call: TRBJ2-3; clone_size: NA; cdr3_aa: CSVETGQGMDTDTQYF; cdr3_nt: TGCAGCGTTGAGACGGGACAGGGGATGGATACAGATACGCAGTATTTT
v_call: TRBV5-6; d_call: TRBD1; j_call: TRBJ1-1; clone_size: many; cdr3_aa: CASSLGLTGRTEAFF; cdr3_nt: TGTGCCAGCAGCTTGGGGTTGACAGGGCGCACTGAAGCTTTCTTT
v_call: TRBV7-2; d_call: TRBD1; j_call: TRBJ1-6; clone_size: many; cdr3_aa: CASSLKGQGESPLHF; cdr3_nt: TGTGCCAGCAGCCTCAAGGGACAGGGTGAATCACCCCTCCACTTT
v_call: TRBV7-8; d_call: TRBD2; j_call: TRBJ2-3; clone_size: many; cdr3_aa: CASSLGPLAGGSTDTQYF; cdr3_nt: TGTGCCAGCAGCTTAGGCCCTCTAGCGGGGGGTAGCACAGATACGCAGTATTTT
v_call: TRBV28; d_call: NA; j_call: TRBJ2-7; clone_size: NA; cdr3_aa: CASSETGTHEQYF; cdr3_nt: TGTGCCAGCAGCGAAACAGGGACCCACGAGCAGTACTTC
v_call: TRBV6-1; d_call: NA; j_call: TRBJ1-3; clone_size: many; cdr3_aa: CASTEAVSGNTIYF; cdr3_nt: TGTGCCAGCACCGAGGCAGTCTCTGGAAACACCATATATTTT
v_call: TRBV7-2; d_call: NA; j_call: TRBJ1-2; clone_size: many; cdr3_aa: CASSLGAEFGGYTF; cdr3_nt: TGTGCCAGCAGCTTAGGGGCAGAGTTTGGAGGCTACACCTTC
v_call: TRBV5-1; d_call: NA; j_call: TRBJ2-5; clone_size: NA; cdr3_aa: CASSYAAPQETQYF; cdr3_nt: TGCGCCAGCAGCTATGCGGCACCTCAAGAGACCCAGTACTTC
v_call: TRBV12-3/TRBV12-4; d_call: NA; j_call: TRBJ1-2; clone_size: few; cdr3_aa: CASSFARAYGYTF; cdr3_nt: TGTGCCAGCAGTTTCGCCAGGGCGTATGGCTACACCTTC
v_call: TRBV7-8; d_call: TRBD2; j_call: TRBJ2-7; clone_size: many; cdr3_aa: CASSAMTSGGRGEQYF; cdr3_nt: TGTGCCAGCAGCGCAATGACTAGCGGGGGAAGAGGCGAGCAGTACTTC
v_call: TRBV7-2; d_call: TRBD1; j_call: TRBJ2-5; clone_size: many; cdr3_aa: CASSRQGRETQYF; cdr3_nt: TGTGCCAGCAGCCGACAGGGGCGAGAGACCCAGTACTTC